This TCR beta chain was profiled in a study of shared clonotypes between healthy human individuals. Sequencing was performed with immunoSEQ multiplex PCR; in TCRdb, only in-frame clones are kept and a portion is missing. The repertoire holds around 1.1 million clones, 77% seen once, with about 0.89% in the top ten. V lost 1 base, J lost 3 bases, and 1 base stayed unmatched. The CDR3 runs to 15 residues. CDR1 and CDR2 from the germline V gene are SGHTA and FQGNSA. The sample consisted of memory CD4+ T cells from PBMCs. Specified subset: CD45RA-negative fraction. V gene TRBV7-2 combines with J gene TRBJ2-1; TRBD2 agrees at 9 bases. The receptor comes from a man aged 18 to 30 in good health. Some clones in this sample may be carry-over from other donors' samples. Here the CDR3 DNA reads TGTGCCAGCAGCTTAGGGCGGGAGGGCTACAATGAGCAGTTCTTC. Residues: CASSLGREGYNEQFF.